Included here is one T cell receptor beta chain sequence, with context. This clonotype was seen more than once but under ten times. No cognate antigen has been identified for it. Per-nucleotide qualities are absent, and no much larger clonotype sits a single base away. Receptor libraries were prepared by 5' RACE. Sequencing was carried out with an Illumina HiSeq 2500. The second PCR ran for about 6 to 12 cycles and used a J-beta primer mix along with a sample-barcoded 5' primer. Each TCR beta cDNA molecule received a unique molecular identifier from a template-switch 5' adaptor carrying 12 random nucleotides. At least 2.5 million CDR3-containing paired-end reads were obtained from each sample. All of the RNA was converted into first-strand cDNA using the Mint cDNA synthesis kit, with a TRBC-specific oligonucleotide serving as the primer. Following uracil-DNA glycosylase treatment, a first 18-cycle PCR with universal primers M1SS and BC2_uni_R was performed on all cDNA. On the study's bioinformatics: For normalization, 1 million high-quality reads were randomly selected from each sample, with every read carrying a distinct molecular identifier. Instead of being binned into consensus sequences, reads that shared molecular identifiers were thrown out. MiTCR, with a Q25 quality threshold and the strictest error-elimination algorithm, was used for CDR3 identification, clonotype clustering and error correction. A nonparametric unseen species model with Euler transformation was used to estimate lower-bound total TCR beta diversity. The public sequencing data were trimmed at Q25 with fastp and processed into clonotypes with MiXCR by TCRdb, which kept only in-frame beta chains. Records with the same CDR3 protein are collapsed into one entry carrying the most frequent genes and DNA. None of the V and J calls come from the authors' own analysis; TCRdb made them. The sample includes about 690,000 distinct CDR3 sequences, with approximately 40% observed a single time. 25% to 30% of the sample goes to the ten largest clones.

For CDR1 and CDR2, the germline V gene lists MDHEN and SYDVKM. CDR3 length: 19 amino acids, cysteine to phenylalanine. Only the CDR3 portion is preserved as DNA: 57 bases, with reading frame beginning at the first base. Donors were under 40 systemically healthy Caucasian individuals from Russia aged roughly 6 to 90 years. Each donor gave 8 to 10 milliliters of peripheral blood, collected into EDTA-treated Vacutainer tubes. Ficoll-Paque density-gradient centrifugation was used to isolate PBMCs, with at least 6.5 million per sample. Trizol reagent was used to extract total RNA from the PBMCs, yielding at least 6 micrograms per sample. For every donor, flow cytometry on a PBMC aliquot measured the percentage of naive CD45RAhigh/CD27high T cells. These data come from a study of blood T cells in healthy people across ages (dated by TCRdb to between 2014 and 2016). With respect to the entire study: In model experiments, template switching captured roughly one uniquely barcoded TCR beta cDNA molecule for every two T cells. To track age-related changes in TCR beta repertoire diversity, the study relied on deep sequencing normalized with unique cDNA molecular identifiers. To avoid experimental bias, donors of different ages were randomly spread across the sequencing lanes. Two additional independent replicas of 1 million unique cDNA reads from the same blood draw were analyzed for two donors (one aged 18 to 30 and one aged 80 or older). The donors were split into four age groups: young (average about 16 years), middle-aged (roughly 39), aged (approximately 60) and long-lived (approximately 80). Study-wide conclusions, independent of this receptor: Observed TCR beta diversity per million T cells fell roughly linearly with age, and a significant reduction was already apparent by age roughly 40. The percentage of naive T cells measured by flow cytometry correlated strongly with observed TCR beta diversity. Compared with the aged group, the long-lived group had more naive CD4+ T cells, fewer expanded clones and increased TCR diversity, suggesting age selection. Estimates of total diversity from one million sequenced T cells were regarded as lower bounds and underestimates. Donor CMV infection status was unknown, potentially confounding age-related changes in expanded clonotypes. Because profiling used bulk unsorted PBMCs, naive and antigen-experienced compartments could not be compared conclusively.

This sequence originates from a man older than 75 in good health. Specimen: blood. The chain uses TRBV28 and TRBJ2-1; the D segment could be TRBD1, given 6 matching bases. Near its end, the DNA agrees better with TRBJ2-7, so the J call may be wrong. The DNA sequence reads TGTGCCAGCCACCTGGGGGCACGAACGTGGGAGTCTGCCTACAATGAGCAGTACTTC. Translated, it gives CASHLGARTWESAYNEQYF.